This TCR beta chain was captured in a study of patients and donors after allogeneic stem cell transplantation. The CDR3 sequence is 13 residues long. V lost 5 bases and J lost 4, with 12 bases in between. TCRdb recomputed calls from the RT-PCR reads with MiXCR, one row per CDR3 protein. The sample consists of hundreds of thousands of distinct CDR3 sequences, around 15% of them appearing once. This clonotype showed up many times. The sequenced sample was blood, either unsorted or a sorted T cell fraction (not recorded which). The chain joins TRBV12-3 or TRBV12-4 to TRBJ2-7; no firm D call. The receptor comes from a human donor who was either an allogeneic HSCT recipient or a stem cell or donor lymphocyte infusion donor (not recorded which). It is not recorded whose cells these are; they may come from a transplant donor. Here the CDR3 DNA reads TGTGCCAGCAGTCCCTATCCCGCGTACGAGCAGTACTTC. Amino acid sequence: CASSPYPAYEQYF.